What follows is one T cell receptor (beta chain) and its context. Its antigen remains unidentified. Per-base qualities were not stored, and no clone one base away is much larger. This sample was included in a study of blood T cell repertoires in COVID-19 (dated by TCRdb to the early 2020s). Turning to the overall study: Samples from collaborators originated in the United States, Italy and Spain and spanned both the acute and convalescent phases of COVID-19. The prospective study material was composed of cDNA or gDNA derived from T cells, B-cell-depleted T cells, or PBMCs. Deeply sampled blood TCRbeta repertoires from subjects exposed to, actively infected with, or recovered from COVID-19 were included in the dataset. A freely available public database, intended as a resource for researchers studying the immune response to SARS-CoV-2, is where the repertoires were released. Samples were obtained from the ongoing ImmuneRACE study (first 160 participants) and from about 1,300 subjects provided by 6 global collaborators. Nearly every sample came with metadata listing a de-identified subject ID, COVID-19 status, age in years and sex. HLA class I and class II types, where available, came from metadata supplied by the sample provider rather than from assay-based typing.

The immunoSEQ Assay, a bias-controlled multiplex PCR, was used to amplify TCRbeta CDR3 regions from genomic DNA. Turning to the authors' computational methods: The number of nucleated cells in each sample was estimated from the amplification of reference gene primers within the assay. To quantify the absolute abundance of each unique TCRbeta CDR3 rearrangement, sequence reads were collapsed and filtered. Productive Simpson clonality was computed per sample as the square root of Simpson's diversity index over productive rearrangements. The clones in this table, taken by TCRdb from immuneACCESS, are in-frame only. Not every clone is retained; where verified, under half of the shortfall comes from an unresolved V gene, and the cause of the rest is unknown. V, J and clone size were drawn from that table, and D and trimming were deduced from the DNA. Recorded for this sample are around 200,000 clones; 70% to 90% of them occurred a single time. Of the sample, 2.2% falls within the top ten clones.

Whole blood was collected in K2EDTA tubes by collaborating institutions according to the institutions' own protocols. For TCRbeta analysis, collaborators shipped samples in one of three forms: frozen whole blood, isolated PBMCs, or DNA extracted from either of those sample types. The CDR3 sequence holds 15 residues, the cysteine and phenylalanine included. The entry retains the CDR3 DNA only, 45 bases that are in frame from base 1. Trimming takes 4 bases off V and 5 bases off J; junction bases not matched to a gene: 6. CDR1 is given as KGHDR and CDR2 as SFDVKD, both from the germline V gene. Overall results and qualifications from the work: Clinical and demographic metadata were provided uncurated, with the amount varying by source and participant.

The chain is assembled from TRBV24-1 and TRBJ2-5; 10 bases in the junction line up with TRBD2. The TCR was taken from a woman between 45 and 60 years old with acute or convalescent COVID-19. Sequencing was carried out using peripheral blood. Here the CDR3 is given as CATSEQAGGAETQYF. DNA sequence: TGTGCCACCAGTGAGCAAGCGGGAGGGGCGGAGACCCAGTACTTC.